The 16 T cell receptor beta chains in this list originate from one sample, sequenced in a study of blood T cells in healthy people across ages. A J-beta primer mix and a sample-barcoded 5' primer were used in a second PCR of roughly 7 to 12 cycles. A single record per CDR3 protein comes from TCRdb applying MiXCR to the 5' RACE reads. In the table there are 1.5 million to 2 million distinct CDR3 sequences, roughly 30% of which are singletons. The sample consisted of blood. The receptor set was obtained from a woman in her twenties or thirties in good health.

There are a few counts of this clonotype. The CDR3 spells CASSFPDRNYEQYF. CDR3 nucleotide sequence: TGTGCCAGCAGCTTCCCGGACAGGAACTACGAGCAGTACTTC. V and J are TRBV7-9 and TRBJ2-7; TRBD1 aligns across 7 bases. The CDR3 has 14 amino acids. The germline V gene has CDR1 SEHNR and CDR2 FQNEAQ (reference sequence). Trimming cost V 3 bases and J 3 bases; bases outside gene matches: 5.

In its sample, this clonotype was seen a few times. The junction and the germline gene differ at one end; a read error may be behind it. CDR3 protein: CVSSPAQGTGDYEQYF. CDR3 coding DNA: TGTGTCAGCAGCCCCGCACAGGGGACAGGGGACTACGAGCAGTACTTC. The rearrangement links TRBV3-1 to TRBJ2-7; TRBD1 aligns across 10 bases. The length of the CDR3 is 16 residues. Germline V lookup: CDR1 LGHDT, CDR2 YNNKEL (reference sequence).

This clonotype has only a few counts. The J gene is TRBJ2-7, the V gene TRBV27; 7 nucleotides line up with TRBD2. Germline CDR1 is MNHEY and CDR2 is SMNVEV (reference sequence). CDR3 length: 14 residues. V shed 6 bases and J 7 bases; nucleotides not matched to a gene: 12. The CDR3: CASSLAAAYNEQYF. The CDR3 nucleotides read TGTGCCAGCAGCCTAGCGGCGGCCTACAATGAGCAGTACTTC.

V gene TRBV20-1 combines with J gene TRBJ2-7; TRBD2 matches 9 bases. With 7 bases clipped from V and 0 bases from J, the junction kept 13 bases outside the gene matches. The CDR3 spans 16 residues. CDR1 and CDR2 (germline): DFQATT, SNEGSKA (reference sequence). The CDR3 DNA reads as TGCAGTGTCCAAGGCCCTAGCGGGGCCAGCTCCTACGAGCAGTACTTC. This sequence encodes CSVQGPSGASSYEQYF.

This clonotype was found a few times. This chain uses TRBV3-1 with TRBJ1-2; 9 bases are a match to TRBD1. The CDR3 consists of 16 residues. V shed 3 bases and J 8 bases; nucleotides not matched to a gene: 13. Germline V gene lookup returns CDR1 LGHDT and CDR2 YNNKEL (reference sequence). The CDR3 DNA reads TGTGCCAGCAGCCAGGTTTTGGGGACAGGGCTACTCGGCTACACCTTC. This sequence encodes CASSQVLGTGLLGYTF.

This clonotype was found many times. This chain links TRBV7-2 with TRBJ2-5; possibly TRBD1 or TRBD2 for D (6 bases each). The CDR3 extends over 14 amino acids. The V and J ends lost 7 bases and 3 bases respectively, with 15 bases between them. Germline CDR1 and CDR2: SGHTA and FQGNSA. The CDR3 region is CASTRRGLEETQYF. CDR3 bases: TGTGCCAGCACCCGTCGGGGGCTGGAAGAGACCCAGTACTTC.

This clonotype was detected many times. V is TRBV18 and J is TRBJ2-5; a possible D gene is TRBD2 (5 bases). The CDR3 consists of 13 residues. Germline V gene lookup returns CDR1 KGHSH and CDR2 LQKENI. V shed 3 bases and J shed 3 bases, with 8 bases lying between them. CDR3 protein: CASSPAREETQYF. In DNA form, the CDR3 reads TGTGCCAGCTCACCGGCGCGGGAAGAGACCCAGTACTTC.

About this clonotype itself: A junction end diverges from the germline sequence, so it may reflect a read error. This rearrangement joins TRBV28 to TRBJ2-3, with D perhaps being TRBD1 or TRBD2 (6 bases each). The germline CDR1 and CDR2 sequences are MDHEN and SYDVKM. The CDR3 length is 15 residues. The CDR3 region is CAGQGGTLNTGTQYF. CDR3 nucleotides: TGTGCCGGCCAAGGGGGGACCCTAAACACAGGTACGCAGTATTTT.

This clonotype was observed a few times. The gene calls are TRBV5-5 and TRBJ2-2; 8 bases match TRBD2. Looked up from germline, CDR1 is SGHKS and CDR2 is YYEKEE (reference sequence). CDR3 length: 15 residues. V lost 3 bases, J lost 5 bases, and 6 bases stayed unmatched. The chain's CDR3 is CASSSLAGRTGELFF. The CDR3 DNA follows: TGTGCCAGCAGCTCGCTAGCGGGTCGTACCGGGGAGCTGTTTTTT.

The V call is TRBV6-6, the J call TRBJ1-6, with 8 positions matching TRBD1. V was clipped by 2 bases and J by 8 bases; unmatched bases: 5. The CDR3 is 15 residues long. Germline V gene lookup returns CDR1 MNHNY and CDR2 SVGAGI (reference sequence). CDR3: CASSYVRGRDSPLHF. Written as DNA, the CDR3 is TGTGCCAGCAGTTACGTCAGGGGGCGAGATTCACCCCTCCACTTT.

This clonotype was observed many times. The J gene is TRBJ2-4, the V gene TRBV28; TRBD2 aligns across 8 bases. The ends lost 6 bases at V and 4 bases at J; junction bases unmatched: 8. This CDR3 comprises 15 residues. The V gene's germline CDR1 is MDHEN and CDR2 SYDVKM. CDR3 nucleotide sequence: TGTGCCAGCAGCTCCACGGGGGGGAGAAAAAACATTCAGTACTTC. Residues: CASSSTGGRKNIQYF. Combining the CDR3 with reference TRBV28 and TRBJ2-4 gives the whole variable domain DVKVTQSSRYLVKRTGEKVFLECVQDMDHENMFWYRQDPGLGLRLIYFSYDVKMKEKGDIPEGYSVSREKKERFSLILESASTNQTSMYLCASSSTGGRKNIQYFGAGTRLSVL.

This clonotype was observed a single time. The genes are TRBV10-3 and TRBJ2-3; possibly TRBD2 for D (5 bases). Trimming pared 5 bases from V and 0 bases from J, leaving 12 bases between. Germline CDR1 and CDR2: ENHRY and SYGVKD. The CDR3 covers 15 residues. The CDR3 DNA reads as TGTGCCATCAGTCCAGCGGTGCCTAGCACAGATACGCAGTATTTT. This sequence encodes CAISPAVPSTDTQYF.

The chain is built from TRBV6-6 and TRBJ1-2, with 7 bases fitting TRBD1. Per the germline V gene, CDR1 is MNHNY and CDR2 is SVGAGI (reference sequence). Trimming cost V 7 bases and J 8 bases; bases outside gene matches: 7. CDR3 length: 12 amino acids. The CDR3 DNA follows: TGTGCCAGCAACGACAGGGCGGGCGGCTACACCTTC. This translates into CASNDRAGGYTF.

This clonotype was seen only a few times. The rearrangement uses TRBV30 and TRBJ2-1; 10 bases align to TRBD2. The CDR3 length is 14 residues. V shed 7 bases, J shed 7 bases, and the junction held 10 bases outside the gene matches. The germline CDR1 and CDR2 sequences are GTSNPN and SVGIG (reference sequence). This CDR3 is CAFSSGGARNEQFF. The DNA of the CDR3 is TGTGCCTTCTCCAGCGGGGGGGCAAGAAATGAGCAGTTCTTC. Together with reference TRBV30 and TRBJ2-1, the CDR3 gives the full variable domain: SQTIHQWPATLVQPVGSPLSLECTVEGTSNPNLYWYRQAAGRGLQLLFYSVGIGQISSEVPQNLSASRPQDRQFILSSKKLLLSDSGFYLCAFSSGGARNEQFFGPGTRLTVL.

This clonotype has a count of ten or more. The chain uses TRBV10-2 and TRBJ2-1, with TRBD2 matching over 11 bases. Germline V CDR1 and CDR2: WSHSY, SAAADI. The CDR3 is 17 residues long. V lost 6 bases, J lost 4 bases, and 11 bases stayed unmatched. The DNA of the CDR3 is TGCGCCAGCAGGGGGGCTAGCGGGAGGACGGGGTACAATGAGCAGTTCTTC. Its protein product is CASRGASGRTGYNEQFF.

The chain uses TRBV20-1 and TRBJ2-1, with 9 bases aligning to TRBD2. The CDR3 is 12 residues long. The germline gives CDR1 DFQATT, CDR2 SNEGSKA (reference sequence). Losses at the gene ends were 8 bases for V and 8 bases for J; bases not matched to a gene: 7. CDR3 sequence reads: CSISGGNDEQFF. DNA for the CDR3: TGCAGTATTAGCGGGGGTAACGATGAGCAGTTCTTC.